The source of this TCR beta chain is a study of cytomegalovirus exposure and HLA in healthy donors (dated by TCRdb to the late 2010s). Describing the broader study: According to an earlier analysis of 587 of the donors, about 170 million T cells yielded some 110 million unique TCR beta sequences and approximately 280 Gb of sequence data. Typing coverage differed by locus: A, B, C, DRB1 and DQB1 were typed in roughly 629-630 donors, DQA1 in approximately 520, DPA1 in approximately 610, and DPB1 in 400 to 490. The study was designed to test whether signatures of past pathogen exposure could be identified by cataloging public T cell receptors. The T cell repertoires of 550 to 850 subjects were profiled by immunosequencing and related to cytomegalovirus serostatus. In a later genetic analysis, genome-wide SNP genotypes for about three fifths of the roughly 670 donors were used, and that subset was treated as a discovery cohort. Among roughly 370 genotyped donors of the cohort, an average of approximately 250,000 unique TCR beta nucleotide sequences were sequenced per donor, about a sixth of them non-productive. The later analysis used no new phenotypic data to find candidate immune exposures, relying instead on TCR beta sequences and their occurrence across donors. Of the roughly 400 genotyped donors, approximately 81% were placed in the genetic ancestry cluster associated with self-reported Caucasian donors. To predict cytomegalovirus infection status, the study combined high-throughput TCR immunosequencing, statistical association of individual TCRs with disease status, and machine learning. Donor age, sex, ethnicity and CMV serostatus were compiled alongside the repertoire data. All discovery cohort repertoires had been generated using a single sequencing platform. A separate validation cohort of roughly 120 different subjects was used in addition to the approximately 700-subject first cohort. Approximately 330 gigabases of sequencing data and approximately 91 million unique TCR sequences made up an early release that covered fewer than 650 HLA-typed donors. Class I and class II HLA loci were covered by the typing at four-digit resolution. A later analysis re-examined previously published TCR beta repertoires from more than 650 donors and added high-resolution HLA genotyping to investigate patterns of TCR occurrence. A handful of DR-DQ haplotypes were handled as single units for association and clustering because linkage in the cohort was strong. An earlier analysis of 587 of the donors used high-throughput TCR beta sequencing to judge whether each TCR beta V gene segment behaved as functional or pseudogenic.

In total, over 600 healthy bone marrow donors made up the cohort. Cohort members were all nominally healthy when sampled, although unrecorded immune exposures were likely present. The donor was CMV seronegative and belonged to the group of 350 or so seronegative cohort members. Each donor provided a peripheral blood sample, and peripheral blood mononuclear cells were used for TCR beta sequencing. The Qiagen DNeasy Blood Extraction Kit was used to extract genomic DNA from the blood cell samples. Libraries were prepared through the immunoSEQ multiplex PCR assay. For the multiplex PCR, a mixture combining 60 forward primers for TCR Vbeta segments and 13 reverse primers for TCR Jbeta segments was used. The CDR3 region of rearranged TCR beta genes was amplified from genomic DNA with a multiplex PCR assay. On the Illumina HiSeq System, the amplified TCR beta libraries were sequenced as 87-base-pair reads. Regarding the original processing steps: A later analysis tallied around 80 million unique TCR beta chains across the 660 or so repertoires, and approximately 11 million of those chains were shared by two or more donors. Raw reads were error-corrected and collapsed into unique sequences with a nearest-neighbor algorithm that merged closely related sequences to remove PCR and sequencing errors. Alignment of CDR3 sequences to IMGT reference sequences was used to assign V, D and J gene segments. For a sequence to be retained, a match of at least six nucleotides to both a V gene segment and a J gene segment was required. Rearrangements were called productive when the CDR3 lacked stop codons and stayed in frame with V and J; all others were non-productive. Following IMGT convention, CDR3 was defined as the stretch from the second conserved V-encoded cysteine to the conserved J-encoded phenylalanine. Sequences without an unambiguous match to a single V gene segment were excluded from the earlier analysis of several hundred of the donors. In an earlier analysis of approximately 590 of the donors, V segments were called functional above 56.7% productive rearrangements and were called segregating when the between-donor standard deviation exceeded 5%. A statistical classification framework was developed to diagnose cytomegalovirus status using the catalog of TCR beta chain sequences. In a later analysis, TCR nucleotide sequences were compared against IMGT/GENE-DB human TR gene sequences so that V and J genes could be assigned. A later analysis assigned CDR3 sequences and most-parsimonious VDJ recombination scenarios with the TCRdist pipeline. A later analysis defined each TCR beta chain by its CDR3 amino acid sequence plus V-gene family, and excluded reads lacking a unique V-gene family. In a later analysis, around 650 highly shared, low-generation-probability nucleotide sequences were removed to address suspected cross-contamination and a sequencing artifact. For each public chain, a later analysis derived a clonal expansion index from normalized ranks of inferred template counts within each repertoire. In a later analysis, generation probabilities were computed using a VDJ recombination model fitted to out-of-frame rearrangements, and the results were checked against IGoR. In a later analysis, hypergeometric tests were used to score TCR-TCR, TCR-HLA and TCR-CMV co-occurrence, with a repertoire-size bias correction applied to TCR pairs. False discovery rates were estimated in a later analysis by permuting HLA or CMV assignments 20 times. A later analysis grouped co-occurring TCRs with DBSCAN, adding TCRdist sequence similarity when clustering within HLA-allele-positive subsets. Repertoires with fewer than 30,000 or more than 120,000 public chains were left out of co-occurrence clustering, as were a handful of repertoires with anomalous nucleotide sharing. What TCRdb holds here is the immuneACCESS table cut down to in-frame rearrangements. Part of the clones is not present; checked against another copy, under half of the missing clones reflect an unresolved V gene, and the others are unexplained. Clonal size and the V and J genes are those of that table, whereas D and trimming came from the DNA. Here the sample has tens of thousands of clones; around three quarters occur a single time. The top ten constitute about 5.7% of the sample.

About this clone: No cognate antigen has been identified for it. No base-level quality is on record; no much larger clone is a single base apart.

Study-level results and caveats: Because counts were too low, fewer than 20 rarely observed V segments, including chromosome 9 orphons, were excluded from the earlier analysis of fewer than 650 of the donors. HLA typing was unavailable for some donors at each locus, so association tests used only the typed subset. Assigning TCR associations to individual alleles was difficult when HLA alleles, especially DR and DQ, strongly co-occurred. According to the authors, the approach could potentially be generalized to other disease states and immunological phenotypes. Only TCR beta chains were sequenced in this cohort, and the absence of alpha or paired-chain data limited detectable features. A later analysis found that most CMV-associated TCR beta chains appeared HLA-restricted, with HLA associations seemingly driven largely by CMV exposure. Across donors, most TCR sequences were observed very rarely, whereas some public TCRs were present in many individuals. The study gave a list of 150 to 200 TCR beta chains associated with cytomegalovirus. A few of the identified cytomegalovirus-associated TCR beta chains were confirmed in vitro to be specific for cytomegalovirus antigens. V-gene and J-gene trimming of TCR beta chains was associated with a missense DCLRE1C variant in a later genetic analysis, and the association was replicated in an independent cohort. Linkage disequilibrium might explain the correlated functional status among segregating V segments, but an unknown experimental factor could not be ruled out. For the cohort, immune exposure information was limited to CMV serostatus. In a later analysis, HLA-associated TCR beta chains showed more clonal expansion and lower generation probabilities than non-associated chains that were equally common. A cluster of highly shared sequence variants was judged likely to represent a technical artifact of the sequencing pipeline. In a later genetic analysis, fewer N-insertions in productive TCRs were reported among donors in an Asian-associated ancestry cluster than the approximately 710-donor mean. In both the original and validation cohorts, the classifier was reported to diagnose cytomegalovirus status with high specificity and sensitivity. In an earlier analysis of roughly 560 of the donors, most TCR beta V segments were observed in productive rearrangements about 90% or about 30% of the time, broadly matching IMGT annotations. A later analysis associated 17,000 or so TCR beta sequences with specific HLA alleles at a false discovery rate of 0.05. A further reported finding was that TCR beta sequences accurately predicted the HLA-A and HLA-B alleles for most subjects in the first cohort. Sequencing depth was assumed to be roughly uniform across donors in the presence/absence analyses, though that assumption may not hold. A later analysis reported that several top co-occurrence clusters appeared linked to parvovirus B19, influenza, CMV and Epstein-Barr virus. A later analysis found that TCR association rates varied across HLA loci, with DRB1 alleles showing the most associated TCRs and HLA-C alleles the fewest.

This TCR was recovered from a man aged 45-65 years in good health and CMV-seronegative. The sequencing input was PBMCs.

CDR3 protein: CASRQSNSPLHF. In nucleotide form, the sequence is TGTGCCAGCAGACAGTCCAATTCACCCCTCCACTTT. This chain is built from TRBV2 and TRBJ1-6; the D gene cannot be resolved reliably. Trimming costs V 6 bases and J 7 bases, and their ends lie 7 bases apart. Taken from the germline V gene, the CDR1 and CDR2 loops are SNHLY and FYNNEI. Counted from cysteine to phenylalanine, this CDR3 has 12 amino acids. The CDR3 DNA has 36 bases and is translated from base 1.